This entry is about one T cell receptor (beta chain). The people who gave samples were healthy Caucasians from Russia, aged roughly 6 to 100. This specimen belongs to a study of blood T cells in healthy people across ages. PCR was performed a second time for about 7 to 11 cycles using a sample-barcoded 5' primer and a J-beta primer mix. Every sample returned 2.5 million or more CDR3-containing paired-end reads. One entry per CDR3 protein results from TCRdb running MiXCR on the 5' RACE reads. The sample lists approximately 880,000 distinct CDR3 sequences, about 48% occurring once. This CDR3 comprises 15 residues. V was pared by 3 bases and J by 5 bases, with 14 bases between.

Sample: blood. The V call is TRBV12-3 or TRBV12-4, the J call TRBJ2-1; possible D gene TRBD2, 7 bases. The receptor was isolated from a man aged 25-45 years in good health. The CDR3 loop is CASSLGGGFHNEQFF. For the CDR3, the DNA is TGTGCCAGCAGTTTGGGCGGGGGCTTCCACAATGAGCAGTTCTTC.